The 26 T cell receptor beta chains below were found in one sample sequenced in a study of Graves' ophthalmopathy and Graves' hyperthyroidism. CDR3 regions of TCR beta were amplified from RNA transcripts. RT-PCR in the first round used HTBI primers; a second-round multiplex PCR followed. In TCRdb, the multiplex PCR reads were re-called with MiXCR into one record per CDR3 protein. This table has 300,000 to 400,000 distinct CDR3 sequences, under 20% appearing once. The material sequenced was peripheral blood. These receptor sequences come from an adult man with Graves' ophthalmopathy.

This clonotype was detected only a few times. The chain combines TRBV2 with TRBJ1-5; the D is unclear. Germline V gives CDR1 SNHLY, CDR2 FYNNEI. CDR3 length: 14 amino acids. Trimming left V 1 base short and J 4 bases short, with 8 bases between. Here the CDR3 reads CASSEVAGNQPQHF. The CDR3 DNA reads TGTGCCAGCAGTGAAGTAGCGGGGAATCAGCCCCAGCATTTT. Variable domain in full (rest from reference TRBV2 and TRBJ1-5): EPEVTQTPSHQVTQMGQEVILRCVPISNHLYFYWYRQILGQKVEFLVSFYNNEISEKSEIFDDQFSVERPDGSNFTLKIRSTKLEDSAMYFCASSEVAGNQPQHFGDGTRLSIL.

This clonotype has at least ten counts. V gene TRBV10-3 combines with J gene TRBJ2-2, with D unresolved. CDR1 is ENHRY, CDR2 SYGVKD, per germline. The CDR3 length is 15 residues. V lost 7 bases and J lost 1, with 13 bases in between. CDR3 in amino acids: CAIKGSQVNTGELFF. The CDR3 DNA follows: TGTGCCATCAAAGGCAGCCAGGTGAACACCGGGGAGCTGTTTTTT.

The gene calls are TRBV6-1 and TRBJ1-2, with 8 bases lining up with TRBD1. The CDR3 extends over 14 amino acids. Germline CDR1 and CDR2: MNHNS and SASEGT. Unmatched junction bases numbered 8, after V lost 7 bases and J lost 4 bases. CDR3 nucleotide sequence: TGTGCCAGCAATCCCCGGGACAGGTCCTATGGCTACACCTTC. It is translated as CASNPRDRSYGYTF.

This clonotype was observed at least ten times. The rearrangement joins TRBV6-1 to TRBJ2-1, with D unclear. Germline V gene lookup returns CDR1 MNHNS and CDR2 SASEGT. V dropped 0 bases and J dropped 8 bases, with 14 bases sitting between them. The length of the CDR3 is 15 residues. CDR3 coding DNA: TGTGCCAGCAGTGAAGCGTTAGGCAGCGTCGATGAGCAGTTCTTC. Translated: CASSEALGSVDEQFF.

At least ten counts were recorded for this clonotype. J is TRBJ2-7 and V is TRBV29-1; 15 bases are a match to TRBD2. The germline gives CDR1 SQVTM, CDR2 ANQGSEA. V shed 6 bases and J 1 base; nucleotides not matched to a gene: 4. The CDR3 sequence is 15 residues long. As DNA, the CDR3 is TGCAGCGTGGGGGGACTAGCGGGAGGTTCCTACGAGCAGTACTTC. Translated, it gives CSVGGLAGGSYEQYF.

This clonotype was observed at least ten times. The gene calls are TRBV29-1 and TRBJ1-1, with unresolved D. The germline CDR1 and CDR2 sequences are SQVTM and ANQGSEA. Trimming took 4 bases from V and 12 from J, leaving 12 bases between them. The CDR3 spans 10 residues. The CDR3 nucleotides are TGCAGCGTTGTGACCGGCCGCACTTTCTTT. Protein product: CSVVTGRTFF.

The rearrangement links TRBV5-6 to TRBJ2-5; the match to TRBD2 covers 10 bases. V was pared by 2 bases and J by 1 base, with 5 bases of the junction left unmatched. CDR1 SGHDT and CDR2 YYEEEE come from the germline V gene. This CDR3 has 16 residues. In DNA, the CDR3 is TGTGCCAGCAGCTTTATCCTAGCGGGGGCCCAAGAGACCCAGTACTTC. Translating gives CASSFILAGAQETQYF.

This clonotype was seen at least ten times. The CDR3 DNA is TGTGCCAGCAGCTCACCCCCCCTGGGCAGGCGCAACACCGGGGAGCTGTTTTTT. Translation: CASSSPPLGRRNTGELFF. The chain is built from TRBV11-1 and TRBJ2-2, with D hard to call. CDR3 length equals 18 residues. CDR1 and CDR2 (germline): SGHAT, FQDESV (reference sequence). Trimming shortened V by 4 bases and J by 2 bases, and 20 bases separated the two germline ends.

This clonotype was counted ten times or more. V and J are TRBV5-1 and TRBJ2-5; tentatively, D is TRBD1 (6 bases). V lost 4 bases, J lost 0 bases, and 16 bases lay in between. Germline CDR1 SGHRS, CDR2 YFSETQ. The CDR3 is 16 amino acids. The CDR3 here is CASSPEHRAYQETQYF. The CDR3 nucleotides are TGCGCCAGCAGCCCAGAACACAGGGCGTACCAAGAGACCCAGTACTTC.

The rearrangement joins TRBV4-3 to TRBJ1-2; maybe TRBD1 (5 bases). The germline V and J ends were trimmed by 0 bases and 8 bases, with 16 bases remaining between them. CDR3 length: 15 amino acids. CDR1 is LGHNA, CDR2 YSLEER, per germline. The CDR3, as DNA: TGCGCCAGCAGCCAAGAAGGAGGCAGGGTTGGCGGCTACACCTTC. Amino acid sequence: CASSQEGGRVGGYTF.

To note about this clonotype: A read error is likely, as this CDR3 ends without the conserved phenylalanine or tryptophan. This rearrangement joins TRBV4-3 to TRBJ1-5; D gene unclear. V lost 0 bases, J lost 7 bases, and 7 bases lay in between. This CDR3 contains 13 residues. Germline V lookup: CDR1 LGHNA, CDR2 YSLEER. CDR3: CASSQDRRQPQHV. Written as DNA, the CDR3 is TGCGCCAGCAGCCAAGATAGGAGGCAGCCCCAGCATGTT.

This clonotype occurred many times. The chain has TRBV12-3 or TRBV12-4 and TRBJ2-7; D remains ambiguous. V gave up 6 bases and J gave up 0 bases, with 12 bases separating them. The CDR3 runs to 14 residues. CDR3 sequence (DNA): TGTGCCAGCAGCGTCACCACTTTCTCCTACGAGCAGTACTTC. Its translation: CASSVTTFSYEQYF.

This clonotype was picked up many times. Written as DNA, the CDR3 is TGTGCCAGCAACAAACAGGCCCTGAACACTGAAGCTTTCTTT. Translated, it gives CASNKQALNTEAFF. The V gene is TRBV6-2 or TRBV6-3, the J gene TRBJ1-1; possible D gene TRBD1, 5 bases. The ends were cut back, 7 bases at V and 0 bases at J, with 12 bases in the middle. The germline V gene has CDR1 MNHEY and CDR2 SVGEGT. The CDR3 extends over 14 amino acids.

This clonotype was recorded at least ten times. The DNA of the CDR3 is TGCGCCAGCGCCTATGGCCCTTCAGGCTCAAGGTCGGAGACCCAGTACTTC. It specifies CASAYGPSGSRSETQYF. J is TRBJ2-5 and V is TRBV5-1; D unresolved. The CDR3 totals 17 residues. The germline gives CDR1 SGHRS, CDR2 YFSETQ. The ends were cut back, 7 bases at V and 5 bases at J, with 27 bases in the middle.

This clonotype was seen ten or more times. The chain couples TRBV15 to TRBJ2-5; D is unclear. The CDR3 is made up of 13 amino acids. V lost 4 bases and J lost 5, with 11 bases in between. CDR1 and CDR2 (germline): LNHNV, YYDKDF (reference sequence). CDR3 in DNA: TGTGCCACCAGCACTCTCGCCGGGGAGACCCAGTACTTC. Translated: CATSTLAGETQYF.

The gene calls are TRBV5-5 and TRBJ1-2; the match to TRBD1 covers 7 bases. CDR1 and CDR2 from the germline V gene are SGHKS and YYEKEE (reference sequence). The CDR3 totals 15 residues. Trimming removed 4 bases from V and 8 bases from J; junction bases left unmatched: 14. The CDR3 is CASSLGQAMSFGYTF. The CDR3 DNA is TGTGCCAGCAGCCTTGGACAGGCCATGAGTTTCGGCTACACCTTC.

This clonotype was seen ten or more times. This chain joins TRBV5-1 and TRBJ1-2, with D possibly being TRBD1 (5 bases). In germline, CDR1 is SGHRS, CDR2 YFSETQ. Trimming pared 3 bases from V and 6 bases from J, leaving 9 bases between. This CDR3 region has 12 residues. The DNA for the CDR3 is TGCGCCAGCAGCTCGACAGTAGATGGCTACACCTTC. Its protein is CASSSTVDGYTF.

At least ten counts were recorded for this clonotype. V usage is TRBV30 and J usage is TRBJ2-7; D might be TRBD1 (5 bases). The ends were cut back, 0 bases at V and 0 bases at J, with 9 bases in the middle. CDR1 GTSNPN and CDR2 SVGIG come from the germline V gene (reference sequence). This CDR3 is built from 14 residues. The CDR3 coding sequence is TGTGCCTGGAGTGTACGCAGGGTCTCCTACGAGCAGTACTTC. It translates to CAWSVRRVSYEQYF.

This clonotype was found many times. The J gene is TRBJ1-1, the V gene TRBV3-1, with D tentatively TRBD1 (5 bases). Germline V gene data show CDR1 as LGHDT and CDR2 as YNNKEL (reference sequence). CDR3 size: 17 residues. Trimming took off 1 base at V and 0 bases at J, with 15 bases between the two ends. The CDR3 DNA follows: TGTGCCAGCAGCCAAGGCGGGGGGATGCCTCTGAACACTGAAGCTTTCTTT. This sequence encodes CASSQGGGMPLNTEAFF.

This clonotype was seen repeatedly, ten times or more. The chain uses TRBV5-1 and TRBJ1-5; 10 nucleotides align to TRBD1. This CDR3 spans 17 amino acids. Germline V gene sequence: CDR1 SGHRS, CDR2 YFSETQ. V shed 0 bases and J 2 bases; nucleotides not matched to a gene: 5. For the CDR3, the DNA is TGCGCCAGCAGCTTGGCCGGGACAGGGGAGGGCAATCAGCCCCAGCATTTT. This sequence encodes CASSLAGTGEGNQPQHF.

At least ten counts were recorded for this clonotype. V and J are TRBV6-1 and TRBJ1-2; D gene uncertain. V gave up 0 bases and J gave up 3 bases, with 17 bases separating them. Germline V gives CDR1 MNHNS, CDR2 SASEGT. CDR3 length: 17 amino acids. CDR3 DNA: TGTGCCAGCAGTGAAGCCGCCGTTATAGGGTTGGACTATGGCTACACCTTC. Translated, it gives CASSEAAVIGLDYGYTF.

The table lists this clonotype with many counts. This chain links TRBV20-1 with TRBJ2-7; 7 bases align to TRBD2. Germline V lookup: CDR1 DFQATT, CDR2 SNEGSKA (reference sequence). With V trimmed by 5 bases and J by 5 bases, 6 bases remained unmatched. The CDR3 sequence is 12 residues long. The CDR3 reads CSAQEGGDEQYF. DNA for the CDR3: TGCAGTGCTCAGGAGGGAGGGGACGAGCAGTACTTC.

This clonotype has ten or more counts. The chain couples TRBV28 to TRBJ1-2; weak D call: TRBD1 (6 bases). This CDR3 is 13 amino acids long. The V gene's germline CDR1 is MDHEN and CDR2 SYDVKM. The V end was cut by 6 bases, the J end by 6 bases, with 14 bases between. CDR3: CASSFTTGHGYTF. Here the CDR3 DNA reads TGTGCCAGCAGCTTTACGACAGGCCATGGCTACACCTTC.

About this clonotype itself: The junction departs from germline at one end; a sequencing error may be responsible. The V call is TRBV20-1, the J call TRBJ1-2; D possibly corresponds to TRBD1 (6 bases). The CDR3 consists of 14 residues. Per the germline V gene, CDR1 is DFQATT and CDR2 is SNEGSKA (reference sequence). The CDR3 DNA sequence: TGCAGTGCTAGAGAGGAGGACAGTGGCTATGGCTACAACTTC. This translates into CSAREEDSGYGYNF.

This clonotype was picked up many times. V is TRBV12-3 or TRBV12-4 and J is TRBJ2-2; the D call may be TRBD1 or TRBD2 (5 bases each). The CDR3 is 15 amino acids. Trimming removed 0 bases at V and 8 bases at J, with 13 bases between. The CDR3 nucleotides are TGTGCCAGCAGTTTAGCGGGAGCCGCAGGGGGGGAGCTGTTTTTT. This gives the protein CASSLAGAAGGELFF.

This clonotype was counted at least ten times. The chain joins TRBV7-3 to TRBJ2-7, with a possible D match to TRBD2 (6 bases). CDR3 length: 15 residues. Germline lookup yields CDR1 SGHTA and CDR2 FQGTGA. V dropped 5 bases and J dropped 0 bases, with 14 bases sitting between them. This chain's CDR3 is CASSQRRGASYEQYF. The CDR3 DNA is TGTGCCAGCAGCCAAAGGAGGGGCGCCTCCTACGAGCAGTACTTC.